Listed below are T cell receptor beta chains from one sample, sequenced in a study of blood T cell repertoires in COVID-19. Sequencing used immunoSEQ multiplex PCR; TCRdb keeps in-frame clones, though not all of them. The sample shows under 50,000 clones, 80% of them seen only once. Sequences were obtained from peripheral blood. Source of these receptors: a man of 80 years or more with active or convalescent COVID-19. CDR3s include the opening cysteine and the closing phenylalanine or tryptophan. The order of the fields is J gene, clone size, V gene, D gene, CDR3 DNA, CDR3 protein. D genes are given only for firm matches. Part of the rows lack a size; the others show once, few, many or a class for expanded clones.

j_call: TRBJ1-6
clone_size: .
v_call: TRBV10-3
d_call: .
cdr3_nt: TGTGCCATCAGTGAGTCGCAAGGTGGGGCTTCACCCCTCCACTTT
cdr3_aa: CAISESQGGASPLHF

j_call: TRBJ2-1
clone_size: .
v_call: TRBV7-8
d_call: .
cdr3_nt: TGTGCCAGCAGCTTAGACTCGACCTACAATGAGCAGTTCTTC
cdr3_aa: CASSLDSTYNEQFF

j_call: TRBJ2-6
clone_size: .
v_call: TRBV19
d_call: TRBD2
cdr3_nt: TGTGCCAGTAGTATAGACGCGGGAGCCAGACCTGGGGCCAACGTCCTGACTTTC
cdr3_aa: CASSIDAGARPGANVLTF

j_call: TRBJ2-6
clone_size: once
v_call: TRBV12-5
d_call: .
cdr3_nt: TGTGCTAGTGGTACCGGGGGGGCCAACGTCCTGACTTTC
cdr3_aa: CASGTGGANVLTF

j_call: TRBJ2-1
clone_size: .
v_call: TRBV6-5
d_call: .
cdr3_nt: TGTGCCAGCAGGCGCCCCTCGAGGAATGAGCAGTTCTTC
cdr3_aa: CASRRPSRNEQFF

j_call: TRBJ1-3
clone_size: .
v_call: TRBV15
d_call: .
cdr3_nt: TGTGCCACCAGCAGAGATCGTCATCCGGACACCATATATTTT
cdr3_aa: CATSRDRHPDTIYF

j_call: TRBJ2-1
clone_size: .
v_call: TRBV7-9
d_call: TRBD1
cdr3_nt: TGTGCCAGCAGCTGGGGACAGGGGTATAATGAGCAGTTCTTC
cdr3_aa: CASSWGQGYNEQFF

j_call: TRBJ1-2
clone_size: .
v_call: TRBV5-4
d_call: .
cdr3_nt: TGTGCCAGCAGCTCCCCCCCCGGGTCGAACTATGGCTACACCTTC
cdr3_aa: CASSSPPGSNYGYTF

j_call: TRBJ2-1
clone_size: .
v_call: TRBV30
d_call: TRBD2
cdr3_nt: TGTGCCTGGAGTGTAACCCTAGCGGGGGAATTGGGCGAGCAGTTCTTC
cdr3_aa: CAWSVTLAGELGEQFF

j_call: TRBJ1-4
clone_size: .
v_call: TRBV9
d_call: TRBD1
cdr3_nt: TGTGCCAGCAGCTCAGGACAGGAGGCAACTAATGAAAAACTGTTTTTT
cdr3_aa: CASSSGQEATNEKLFF

j_call: TRBJ2-1
clone_size: .
v_call: TRBV11-1
d_call: .
cdr3_nt: TGTGCCAGCAGCCCCTCGGGGAACCGCAATGAGCAGTTCTTC
cdr3_aa: CASSPSGNRNEQFF

j_call: TRBJ1-1
clone_size: .
v_call: TRBV3-1/TRBV3-2
d_call: .
cdr3_nt: TGTGCCAGCAGAGGGGACACTGAAGCTTTCTTT
cdr3_aa: CASRGDTEAFF

j_call: TRBJ2-5
clone_size: .
v_call: TRBV7-8
d_call: .
cdr3_nt: TGTGCCAGCAGCTTCCTCTCGACAGGACCTCAAGAGACCCAGTACTTC
cdr3_aa: CASSFLSTGPQETQYF

j_call: TRBJ2-2
clone_size: once
v_call: TRBV4-3
d_call: TRBD1
cdr3_nt: TGCGCCAGTCGGGTGGACAGGCACACCGGGGAGCTGTTTTTT
cdr3_aa: CASRVDRHTGELFF

j_call: TRBJ1-5
clone_size: .
v_call: TRBV7-9
d_call: .
cdr3_nt: TGTGCCAGCAGCTTAGATCCAGGCAATCAGCCCCAGCATTTT
cdr3_aa: CASSLDPGNQPQHF

j_call: TRBJ2-1
clone_size: .
v_call: TRBV19
d_call: TRBD2
cdr3_nt: TGTGCCAGCCGAGCGGGAAGATTGTTCTTC
cdr3_aa: CASRAGRLFF